Listed below are T cell receptor beta chains from one sample, sequenced in a study of blood T cell repertoires in COVID-19. Repertoires were generated with immunoSEQ multiplex PCR, while TCRdb's copy carries only in-frame clones and drops some. Seen here are 35,000 to 50,000 clones, roughly 85% observed once, and the top ten hold roughly 4.3%. The sample was peripheral blood. These receptors were collected from a woman in her 70s with acute or convalescent COVID-19. Both conserved end residues are part of each CDR3. D genes are given only for firm matches. Clone size, where shown, is once, few, many, or a class for clones that have expanded.

v_call	j_call	clone_size	d_call	cdr3_nt	cdr3_aa
TRBV6-5	TRBJ1-4	NA	NA	TGTGCCAGCAGTTACACGGGCGGCCGAGGGAGGTGGGAACTGTTTTTT	CASSYTGGRGRWELFF
TRBV16	TRBJ2-3	NA	NA	TGTGCCAGCAGCCAATTTCAGGGGATAAGCACAGATACGCAGTATTTT	CASSQFQGISTDTQYF
TRBV14	TRBJ1-5	NA	TRBD1	TGTGCCAGCAGCCCCGGGACAGCCTTCAATCAGCCCCAGCATTTT	CASSPGTAFNQPQHF
TRBV5-1	TRBJ1-1	NA	TRBD1	TGCGCCAGCAGCGCCCGGACAGGGGATAACACTGAAGCTTTCTTT	CASSARTGDNTEAFF
TRBV30	TRBJ2-7	NA	NA	TGTGCCTGGAGTGGGGGTACAGGGAGTGGCGAGCAGTACTTC	CAWSGGTGSGEQYF
TRBV7-3	TRBJ2-3	NA	TRBD2	TGTGCCAGCAGCAAAGGAAAACTAGCGGGAGATACGCAGTATTTT	CASSKGKLAGDTQYF
TRBV5-8	TRBJ1-5	once	TRBD1	TGTGCCAGCAGCTGGCATCCAGACAGGGGTCAGCCCCAGCATTTT	CASSWHPDRGQPQHF
TRBV2	TRBJ1-5	NA	NA	TGTGCCAGCAGTGAAGGAGGTAGGAGGAGCAATCAGCCCCAGCATTTT	CASSEGGRRSNQPQHF
TRBV5-4	TRBJ1-1	NA	NA	TGTGCCAGCACCCTTGGAGTGGGCACTGAAGCTTTCTTT	CASTLGVGTEAFF
TRBV2	TRBJ2-7	once	TRBD1	TGTGCCAGCAGTGAAGCGCTCAGTGGTTTGGGACAGGGTACGCGCGAGCAGTACTTC	CASSEALSGLGQGTREQYF
TRBV19	TRBJ1-5	NA	TRBD1	TGTGCCAGTAATGGATTGGCAGGGGGCAGGAATCAGCCCCAGCATTTT	CASNGLAGGRNQPQHF
TRBV30	TRBJ2-7	NA	TRBD2	TGTGCCTGGAGTCATACGGGACTAGCGGTTTACGAGCAGTACTTC	CAWSHTGLAVYEQYF
TRBV27	TRBJ2-1	NA	TRBD2	TGTGCCAGCAGTCCCCGGGTAGCGGGGGCTTCCTACAATGAGCAGTTCTTC	CASSPRVAGASYNEQFF
TRBV24-1	TRBJ1-5	NA	NA	TGTGCCACCAGTGGCGGACACCACAATCAGCCCCAGCATTTT	CATSGGHHNQPQHF
TRBV7-9	TRBJ2-5	NA	NA	TGTGCCAGCAGCTTACCCGCGGGTCCCCAAGAGACCCAGTACTTC	CASSLPAGPQETQYF
TRBV4-1	TRBJ1-5	NA	NA	TGCGCCAGCAGCCAAGCGGGTAGCAATCAGCCCCAGCATTTT	CASSQAGSNQPQHF
TRBV6-5	TRBJ2-7	NA	TRBD2	TGTGCCAGCAGTAAGCTGAGCGGGAGGTTCTACGAGCAGTACTTC	CASSKLSGRFYEQYF
TRBV29-1	TRBJ2-7	once	NA	TGCAGCGCCAAAAGGACTTCCCCCCCCGAGCAGTACTTC	CSAKRTSPPEQYF
TRBV7-6	TRBJ2-5	NA	TRBD2	TGTGCCAGCAGCACCCCCCCCAACGGGAGGCCCGGGGAGACCCAGTACTTC	CASSTPPNGRPGETQYF
TRBV19	TRBJ2-1	NA	NA	TGTGCCAGTAGTATAGTGACTCTCCAGGGGCAGAATGAGCAGTTCTTC	CASSIVTLQGQNEQFF
TRBV9	TRBJ2-5	NA	NA	TGTGCCAGCAGCGTAGCAGAGAGGCGCCAAGAGACCCAGTACTTC	CASSVAERRQETQYF
TRBV9	TRBJ1-2	NA	TRBD1	TGTGCCAGCGGGGACAGTGCCCGTAACTATGGCTACACCTTC	CASGDSARNYGYTF
TRBV27	TRBJ2-7	few	TRBD2	TGTGCCAGCAGTCTGCGGGAGGGCCAATGGGAGCAGTACTTC	CASSLREGQWEQYF
TRBV27	TRBJ1-5	NA	TRBD1	TGTGCCAGCAGGTGGACAGGCATGCTCAATCAGCCCCAGCATTTT	CASRWTGMLNQPQHF
TRBV27	TRBJ1-5	NA	NA	TGTGCCAGCAGTCCTTTGGACGGCTCAGGGCAGCCCCAGCATTTT	CASSPLDGSGQPQHF
TRBV24-1	TRBJ2-5	NA	TRBD1	TGTGCCACCAGTGATCCACAGGGGAAACAAGAGACCCAGTACTTC	CATSDPQGKQETQYF
TRBV29-1	TRBJ2-1	NA	TRBD2	TGCAGCGTTAATGAGCGGGAGGGCCGCAATGAGCAGTTCTTC	CSVNEREGRNEQFF
TRBV9	TRBJ1-2	NA	NA	TGTGCCAGCAGCGCCCACTCGACAGACAACTATGGCTACACCTTC	CASSAHSTDNYGYTF
TRBV11-3	TRBJ1-1	NA	NA	TGTGCCAGCAGCCAGGCAGGGGCAATGAACACTGAAGCTTTCTTT	CASSQAGAMNTEAFF
TRBV1	TRBJ2-7	once	NA	TGCACCAGCAGCCAAGACCGAGCGGGTCCCTCCTACGAGCAGTACTTC	CTSSQDRAGPSYEQYF
TRBV29-1	TRBJ2-1	NA	TRBD2	TGCAGCGTGGAGGAACTAGCGGGAGTCTACAATGAGCAGTTCTTC	CSVEELAGVYNEQFF
TRBV5-4	TRBJ2-1	NA	TRBD2	TGTGCCAGCAGCTTGTCGACTAGCGGATACAATGAGCAGTTCTTC	CASSLSTSGYNEQFF
TRBV6-5	TRBJ2-3	NA	NA	TGTGCCAGCAGTTACCGGGGTAGCAGAGATACGCAGTATTTT	CASSYRGSRDTQYF
TRBV7-9	TRBJ1-5	NA	NA	TGTGCCAGCAGCTTAGGGGCGGGGTACAATCAGCCCCAGCATTTT	CASSLGAGYNQPQHF
TRBV27	TRBJ2-5	NA	TRBD2	TGTGCCAGCAGTTTAATCCGGGGGGTTGGGACCCAGTACTTC	CASSLIRGVGTQYF
TRBV18	TRBJ1-3	few	NA	TGTGCCAGCTCATCCGGGTGGCAGTACCCCATATATTTT	CASSSGWQYPIYF
TRBV2	TRBJ1-1	NA	NA	TGTGCCGGGGGGACGGGACTGAACACTGAAGCTTTCTTT	CAGGTGLNTEAFF
TRBV19	TRBJ1-2	NA	NA	TGTGCCAGTAGTATAGATATCCGTAACTATGGCTACACCTTC	CASSIDIRNYGYTF
TRBV2	TRBJ2-2	NA	TRBD1	TGTGCCAGCAGGGGACAGGCGAACACCGGGGAGCTGTTTTTT	CASRGQANTGELFF
TRBV25-1	TRBJ1-4	NA	NA	TGTGCCAGCAGTTCCTTCAGGGGAGCGGAGGATGAAAAACTGTTTTTT	CASSSFRGAEDEKLFF
TRBV2	TRBJ2-2	NA	NA	TGTGCCAGCAGTTACTACACCGGGGAGCTGTTTTTT	CASSYYTGELFF
TRBV7-2	TRBJ2-3	NA	NA	TGTGCCAGCAGCCCCGTAGCGGTCATTTTCACAGATACGCAGTATTTT	CASSPVAVIFTDTQYF
TRBV9	TRBJ2-3	NA	NA	TGTGCCAGCAGCCCCCAGACTAGCACAGATACGCAGTATTTT	CASSPQTSTDTQYF
TRBV10-3	TRBJ2-7	NA	TRBD1	TGTGCCATCAGTGACACAACAGGGGGTCGGTACGAGCAGTACTTC	CAISDTTGGRYEQYF
TRBV4-1	TRBJ1-2	NA	TRBD1	TGCGCCAGCAGCCACCCCGGCAGGGGGCTGGGGGGCTACACCTTC	CASSHPGRGLGGYTF
TRBV6-5	TRBJ1-4	once	TRBD1	TGTGCCAGTCTGACAGGGCCTAATGAAAAACTGTTTTTT	CASLTGPNEKLFF
TRBV6-6	TRBJ2-1	NA	TRBD2	TGTGCCAGCAGCCCGGGACTACCCCCAAGCATCAATGAGCAGTTCTTC	CASSPGLPPSINEQFF
TRBV11-3	TRBJ1-4	NA	NA	TGTGCCAGCAGCTTAGAGAGTCGCGCAACTAATGAAAAACTGTTTTTT	CASSLESRATNEKLFF
TRBV7-2	TRBJ2-5	NA	NA	TGTGCCAGCAGCTTAGGAGGGAAGAAGGAGACCCAGTACTTC	CASSLGGKKETQYF
TRBV10-1	TRBJ2-3	NA	TRBD2	TGCGCCAGCAGTGGCAGCGGGGTCACAGATACGCAGTATTTT	CASSGSGVTDTQYF
TRBV7-2	TRBJ1-2	few	NA	TGTGCCAGCAGCTTCTCAGGGAATGGCTACACCTTC	CASSFSGNGYTF